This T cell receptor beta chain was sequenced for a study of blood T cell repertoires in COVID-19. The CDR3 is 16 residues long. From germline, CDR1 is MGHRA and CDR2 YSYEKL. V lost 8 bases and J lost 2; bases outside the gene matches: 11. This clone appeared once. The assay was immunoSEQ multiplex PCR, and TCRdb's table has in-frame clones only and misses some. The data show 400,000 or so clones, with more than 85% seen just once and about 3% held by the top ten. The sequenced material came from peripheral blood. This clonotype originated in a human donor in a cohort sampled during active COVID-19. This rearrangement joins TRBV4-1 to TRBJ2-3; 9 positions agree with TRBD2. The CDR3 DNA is TGCGCCAGCTGCGGGGGGGGCCTCGGGACCACAGATACGCAGTATTTT. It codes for CASCGGGLGTTDTQYF.